This TCR beta chain comes out of a study of T cells in Graves' hyperthyroidism and ophthalmopathy. There were TCR beta CDR3 regions amplified from RNA transcripts. HTBI primers were the set used in a first-round RT-PCR of the TCR CDR3. TCRdb used MiXCR to reprocess the multiplex PCR reads, holding one entry per CDR3 protein. In the table there are about 400,000 distinct CDR3 sequences, 14% to 15% of which are singletons. This clonotype was recorded at least ten times. V lost 2 bases, J lost 0 bases, and 5 bases stayed unmatched. CDR1 and CDR2 (germline): SGDLS, YYNGEE. The CDR3 has 15 residues. The receptor's source is a man between 18 and 29 years old with Graves' ophthalmopathy. The chain employs TRBV9 and TRBJ2-7, with 7 positions matching TRBD1. Sequencing input: blood. DNA for the CDR3: TGTGCCAGCAGCGTTGGACAGGAGAGCTCCTACGAGCAGTACTTC. It encodes CASSVGQESSYEQYF. Full variable domain (missing parts from reference TRBV9 and TRBJ2-7): DSGVTQTPKHLITATGQRVTLRCSPRSGDLSVYWYQQSLDQGLQFLIQYYNGEERAKGNILERFSAQQFPDLHSELNLSSLELGDSALYFCASSVGQESSYEQYFGPGTRLTVT.